Here is one T cell receptor beta chain with its context. As yet, its antigen is unknown. CDR1 and CDR2 from the germline V gene are ENHRY and SYGVKD. There are 17 residues in the CDR3. J was trimmed by 1 base and V by 2 bases; bases with no gene match: 9. Primers included in the PCR were 60 Vbeta and 13 Jbeta primers. Data came from immunoSEQ multiplex PCR; TCRdb stores just in-frame clones and leaves some out. The table records 100,000 to 150,000 clones, less than 80% of them present only once. These data belong to a study of cytomegalovirus exposure and HLA in healthy donors. The study, taken as a whole, reports: Earlier analysis yielded a pattern in which most TCR beta V segments were productive about 90% or about 30% of the time.

The chain has TRBV10-3 and TRBJ2-5, with TRBD2 matching over 8 bases. Sequenced material: PBMCs. This receptor was identified in a woman in her forties or fifties in good health and CMV-seronegative. CDR3: CAISEGRISGIQETQYF. The DNA for the CDR3 is TGTGCCATCAGTGAGGGTCGGATTAGCGGGATCCAAGAGACCCAGTACTTC.